Following are 20 T cell receptor beta chains from one sample sequenced in a study of metastatic and nonmetastatic thyroid tumors. TCRdb reanalyzed the PCR reads via MiXCR. The data contain 21,000 or so clones, roughly 14% of them singletons. No treatment of any kind had been given to any patient before thyroid surgery. The specimen sequenced was blood. The source of these receptors is a female donor with papillary thyroid cancer or a benign thyroid nodule (not recorded which). Some clones in this sample may be carry-over from other donors' samples.

The chain recombines TRBV20-1 with TRBJ1-2; 7 bases are shared with TRBD1. Germline V gene sequence: CDR1 DFQATT, CDR2 SNEGSKA (reference sequence). V lost 6 bases and J lost 7; bases outside the gene matches: 14. This CDR3 region has 14 residues. Here the CDR3 reads CSATGSTGHGGYTF. DNA of the CDR3: TGCAGTGCCACAGGATCGACAGGGCACGGTGGCTACACCTTC.

This clone was counted at least ten times. The CDR3 DNA is TGTGCCAGCAGCTTAGGCCCTAGGGAGGAGGATGGCTACACCTTC. Its translation: CASSLGPREEDGYTF. The chain couples TRBV7-6 to TRBJ1-2; D is uncertain. The germline V and J ends were trimmed by 1 base and 6 bases, with 15 bases remaining between them. Germline V gives CDR1 SGHVS, CDR2 FNYEAQ. The CDR3 runs to 15 residues.

There are many counts of this clone. The genes are TRBV9 and TRBJ2-4, with D hard to call. The CDR3 extends over 15 amino acids. V was trimmed by 4 bases and J by 8 bases, leaving 19 bases between them. Germline CDR1 reads SGDLS; CDR2 reads YYNGEE. The CDR3 loop reads CASSPPDQARDIQYF. The CDR3 DNA reads as TGTGCCAGCAGCCCCCCGGACCAGGCAAGGGACATTCAGTACTTC.

About this clone: The CDR3 does not end in the conserved phenylalanine or tryptophan, so this is likely a read error. CDR3 residues: CASSWGSGGSSYEQYL. The CDR3 bases are TGCGCCAGCAGCTGGGGCTCCGGGGGGAGCTCCTACGAACAGTACCTC. This chain connects TRBV5-1 to TRBJ2-7; TRBD2 matches at 7 bases. CDR1 SGHRS and CDR2 YFSETQ come from the germline V gene. This CDR3 has 16 residues.

The chain uses TRBV5-1 and TRBJ2-5, with 7 positions matching TRBD2. With V trimmed by 5 bases and J by 2 bases, 9 bases remained unmatched. Germline CDR1 is SGHRS and CDR2 is YFSETQ. This CDR3 is built from 15 residues. CDR3 DNA sequence: TGCGCCAGCAGGGGGAACGGGAGGACTCAAGAGACCCAGTACTTC. Its translation is CASRGNGRTQETQYF.

A remark on this clone: The CDR3 does not close with the conserved phenylalanine or tryptophan, likely indicating a read error. J is TRBJ1-4 and V is TRBV7-8, with D unresolved. This CDR3 comprises 17 residues. Germline-derived CDR1 and CDR2 are SGHVS and FQNEAQ. The CDR3 sequence: CDSSELEAGRTNEKLFL. In nucleotides, the CDR3 is TGTGACAGCAGCGAACTAGAAGCTGGGAGGACTAATGAAAAACTGTTTTTG.

The J gene is TRBJ2-7, the V gene TRBV20-1, with 9 bases matching TRBD2. The CDR3 is 15 residues long. V dropped 5 bases and J dropped 3; count of bases not matched to a gene: 11. Germline CDR1 reads DFQATT; CDR2 reads SNEGSKA (reference sequence). The CDR3 reads CSARLVIAGVYEQYF. CDR3 DNA: TGCAGTGCTCGCCTTGTAATAGCGGGAGTCTACGAGCAGTACTTC.

This clone was seen many times. The chain carries TRBV6-5 and TRBJ2-1; no clear D. Germline-derived CDR1 and CDR2 are MNHEY and SVGAGI. The CDR3 spans 17 residues. Trimming left V 0 bases short and J 0 bases short, with 12 bases between. The CDR3 loop reads CASSYSPGKSSYNEQFF. The DNA of the CDR3 is TGTGCCAGCAGTTACTCGCCAGGTAAAAGCTCCTACAATGAGCAGTTCTTC.

This clone qualifies as medium-sized. V is TRBV6-1 and J is TRBJ2-1, with 11 bases aligning to TRBD2. CDR3 size: 16 residues. Germline loops: CDR1 MNHNS, CDR2 SASEGT. After removal of 2 bases from V and 10 bases from J, the junction contained 10 bases not matched to a gene. The CDR3: CASSEYRLAGGREQFF. In DNA, the CDR3 is TGTGCCAGCAGTGAATATAGGCTAGCGGGGGGTCGCGAGCAGTTCTTC.

Only a few counts were recorded for this clone. The genes are TRBV4-1 and TRBJ2-3; 11 positions agree with TRBD2. CDR1 and CDR2 from the germline V gene are MGHRA and YSYEKL. The CDR3 length is 16 residues. With 3 bases clipped from V and 4 bases from J, the junction kept 6 bases outside the gene matches. The CDR3 sequence: CASSHGSGGAADTQYF. CDR3 nucleotides: TGCGCCAGCAGCCACGGTAGCGGGGGGGCGGCAGATACGCAGTATTTT.

A few counts support this clone. This rearrangement joins TRBV12-3 or TRBV12-4 to TRBJ1-2; TRBD1 is a possible D gene (5 bases). V dropped 7 bases and J dropped 6 bases, with 15 bases sitting between them. The CDR3 totals 13 residues. CDR3: CASNTGPGDGYTF. The CDR3 DNA follows: TGTGCCAGCAACACGGGGCCGGGAGATGGCTACACCTTC.

There are many counts of this clone. CDR3 nucleotide sequence: TGTGCCATTCGGCGCCGGAGCACAGATACGCAGTATTTT. Translating gives CAIRRRSTDTQYF. V usage is TRBV10-3 and J usage is TRBJ2-3; no reliable D call. The germline CDR1 and CDR2 sequences are ENHRY and SYGVKD. The CDR3 contains 13 residues. Between the trimmed V and J ends, which lost 9 bases and 0 bases, there was a span of 10 bases.

The sample holds many counts of this clone. The V call is TRBV27, the J call TRBJ2-5; possibly TRBD2 for D (5 bases). CDR1 MNHEY and CDR2 SMNVEV come from the germline V gene (reference sequence). Trimming removed 8 bases at V and 2 bases at J, with 15 bases between. The CDR3 sequence is 14 residues long. The CDR3, as DNA: TGTGCCAGCTCTGAGCTAGCAGCTCAAGAGACCCAGTACTTC. It encodes CASSELAAQETQYF.

This clone was observed at least ten times. The chain joins TRBV5-5 to TRBJ2-7; D is perhaps TRBD1 (6 bases). This CDR3 comprises 15 residues. Germline V CDR1 and CDR2: SGHKS, YYEKEE (reference sequence). Trimming left V 2 bases short and J 1 base short, with 13 bases between. The CDR3 is CASSLGQIPSYEQYF. For the CDR3, the DNA is TGTGCCAGCAGCTTAGGACAGATCCCATCCTACGAGCAGTACTTC.

This clone was observed at least ten times. The rearrangement links TRBV28 to TRBJ2-1, with D possibly being TRBD2 (6 bases). V dropped 5 bases and J dropped 3 bases, with 14 bases sitting between them. Germline CDR1 reads MDHEN; CDR2 reads SYDVKM. This CDR3 is 15 amino acids long. The DNA of the CDR3 is TGTGCCAGCAGTCTCACCGGGGGTTACTACAATGAGCAGTTCTTC. Translated, it gives CASSLTGGYYNEQFF.

In its sample, this clone was seen many times. At one end, the junction sequence differs from germline, possibly due to a read error. J is TRBJ2-7 and V is TRBV7-7, with unresolved D. Germline-derived CDR1 and CDR2 are SSHAT and FNYEAQ (reference sequence). This CDR3 comprises 16 residues. In DNA, the CDR3 is TGTGCTAGCAGCGCAGGTTCGGCTTCCCGATCCTACGAGCAGTACTTC. This translates into CASSAGSASRSYEQYF.

In this sample, this clone turned up many times. One base away lies a much larger clone, so this may be a sequencing read error. At the DNA level, this CDR3 is encoded by other sequences in the same sample as well. The rearrangement joins TRBV2 to TRBJ1-2; 10 nucleotides agree with TRBD1. CDR3 size: 14 residues. CDR1 is SNHLY and CDR2 is FYNNEI in the germline V gene. The CDR3 sequence: CASSERTGGYGYTF. Here the CDR3 DNA reads TGTGCCAGCAGTGAACGGACAGGGGGATATGGCTACACTTTC.

In its sample, this clone was seen many times. The gene calls are TRBV5-6 and TRBJ2-7; unclear D gene. The CDR3 spans 12 residues. Per the germline V gene, CDR1 is SGHDT and CDR2 is YYEEEE. Trimming stripped 2 bases from V and 4 bases from J, with 7 bases between. The CDR3 nucleotides are TGTGCCAGCAGCTTTTGGAGTTACGAGCAGTACTTC. Protein product: CASSFWSYEQYF.

This clone was observed at least ten times. The V and J genes are TRBV4-1 and TRBJ2-1; D call uncertain. V was shortened by 3 bases and J by 2 bases, with 11 bases between the two germline ends. Germline-derived CDR1 and CDR2 are MGHRA and YSYEKL. The CDR3 extends over 15 amino acids. In DNA, the CDR3 is TGCGCCAGCAGCCAGGGTTCTCCCCCCTACAATGAGCAGTTCTTC. Encoded protein: CASSQGSPPYNEQFF.

This clone was detected many times. V usage is TRBV10-2 and J usage is TRBJ2-7, with 14 positions matching TRBD2. In germline, CDR1 is WSHSY, CDR2 SAAADI. The CDR3 contains 16 residues. The V segment lost 6 bases and the J segment 0 bases; nucleotides outside the gene matches: 4. In DNA form, the CDR3 reads TGCGCCAGCAGGGGGACTAGCGGGGGAAGCTCCTACGAGCAGTACTTC. Encoded protein: CASRGTSGGSSYEQYF.